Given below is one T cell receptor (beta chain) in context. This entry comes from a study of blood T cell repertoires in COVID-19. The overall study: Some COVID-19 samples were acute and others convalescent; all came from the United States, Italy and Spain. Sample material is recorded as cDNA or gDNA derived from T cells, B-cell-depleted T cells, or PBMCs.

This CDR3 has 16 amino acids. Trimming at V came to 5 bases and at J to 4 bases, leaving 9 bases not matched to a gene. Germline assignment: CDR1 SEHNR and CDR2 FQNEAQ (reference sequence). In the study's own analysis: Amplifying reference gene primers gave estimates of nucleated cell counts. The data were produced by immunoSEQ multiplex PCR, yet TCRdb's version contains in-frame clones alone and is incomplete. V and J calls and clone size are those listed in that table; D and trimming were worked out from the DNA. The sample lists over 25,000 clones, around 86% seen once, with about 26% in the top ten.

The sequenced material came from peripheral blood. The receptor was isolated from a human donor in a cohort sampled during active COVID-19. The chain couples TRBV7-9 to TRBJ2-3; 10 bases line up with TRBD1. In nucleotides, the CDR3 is TGTGCCAGCAGCCTTAGACAGGGGGCCCTCGCAGATACGCAGTATTTT. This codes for CASSLRQGALADTQYF.